A single sample gave rise to the 28 T cell receptor beta chains below, sequenced in a study of Ad26.COV2.S vaccination and SARS-CoV-2 variants. Assay: immunoSEQ multiplex PCR; the TCRdb copy retains only in-frame clones and omits some. The data show 360,000 or so clones, with about 91% seen just once and approximately 1.9% held by the top ten. Treatment of the sample: around 19 received Ad26.COV2.S at low or high dose, single or two shots; 5 received placebo; per-sample allocation not given. Collection of samples fell on day 63 after the first vaccine or placebo injection. The material was peripheral blood, obtained in a trial of Ad26.COV2.S vaccine versus placebo. Receptors originate from a person between 18 and 65 years old who received the Ad26.COV2.S COVID-19 vaccine or a placebo.

The V call is TRBV28, the J call TRBJ1-3; a possible D gene is TRBD1 (5 bases). Germline lookup yields CDR1 MDHEN and CDR2 SYDVKM. Trimming removed 8 bases at V and 4 bases at J, with 9 bases between. This CDR3 comprises 12 residues. The CDR3 DNA is TGTGCCAGCTCAGGGAACGGAAACACCATATATTTT. Translating it yields CASSGNGNTIYF.

This chain connects TRBV4-1 to TRBJ1-4; D possibly corresponds to TRBD1 (5 bases). The V gene lost 3 bases and the J gene lost 8 bases, with 19 bases spanning the gap. The length of the CDR3 is 16 residues. Germline lookup yields CDR1 MGHRA and CDR2 YSYEKL. The DNA of the CDR3 is TGCGCCAGCAGCCAGCAATGGACTGGGACGTGGGAAAAACTGTTTTTT. This encodes CASSQQWTGTWEKLFF.

V is TRBV5-1 and J is TRBJ2-2; tentative D call: TRBD2 (5 bases). Germline V gives CDR1 SGHRS, CDR2 YFSETQ. This CDR3 contains 15 residues. V was clipped by 7 bases and J by 3 bases, with 16 bases between them. DNA of the CDR3: TGCGCCAGCGCATTCACGGGGAAGGACACCGGGGAGCTGTTTTTT. Its protein is CASAFTGKDTGELFF.

The chain is built from TRBV7-2 and TRBJ1-5, with 8 nucleotides matching TRBD1. The CDR3 is 16 residues long. Trimming cost V 1 base and J 3 bases; bases outside gene matches: 5. The germline CDR1 and CDR2 sequences are SGHTA and FQGNSA. The CDR3 nucleotides read TGTGCCAGCAGCTTAGGGGGTCAGGGGGCCAATCAGCCCCAGCATTTT. Protein: CASSLGGQGANQPQHF.

V and J are TRBV7-3 and TRBJ2-2; D ambiguous. The CDR3 totals 16 residues. Trimming pared 1 base from V and 5 bases from J, leaving 14 bases between. Germline-derived CDR1 and CDR2 are SGHTA and FQGTGA. The CDR3: CASSLRGSLGTGELFF. The CDR3, as DNA: TGTGCCAGCAGCTTAAGAGGATCCCTAGGAACCGGGGAGCTGTTTTTT.

This chain uses TRBV15 with TRBJ1-2; D is ambiguous. CDR3 length equals 13 residues. Trimming took off 5 bases at V and 2 bases at J, with 9 bases between the two ends. From germline, CDR1 is LNHNV and CDR2 YYDKDF (reference sequence). This CDR3 is CATSPDRNYGYTF. CDR3 nucleotide sequence: TGTGCCACCAGCCCGGACCGCAACTATGGCTACACCTTC.

The rearrangement links TRBV19 to TRBJ1-3, with a possible D match to TRBD1 (5 bases). The CDR3 length is 14 residues. Germline V gene data show CDR1 as LNHDA and CDR2 as SQIVND (reference sequence). V lost 5 bases and J 4 bases, leaving 12 bases between the germline ends. The DNA of the CDR3 is TGTGCCAGTAGTGTCGGGGGATCAGGAAACACCATATATTTT. This gives the protein CASSVGGSGNTIYF.

This chain links TRBV9 with TRBJ2-1; the D is unclear. The CDR3 has 14 residues. The V gene's germline CDR1 is SGDLS and CDR2 YYNGEE. The ends were cut back, 4 bases at V and 3 bases at J, with 11 bases in the middle. Written as DNA, the CDR3 is TGTGCCAGCAGCCTGTTTGGTGGCTACAATGAGCAGTTCTTC. The encoded protein is CASSLFGGYNEQFF.

This clone occurred a few times. The chain recombines TRBV13 with TRBJ2-7; D is uncertain. Trimming took off 2 bases at V and 6 bases at J, with 8 bases between the two ends. Germline loops: CDR1 PRHDT, CDR2 FYEKMQ (reference sequence). The length of the CDR3 is 12 residues. The CDR3 bases are TGTGCCAGCAGCTTAAGCCGAGGCGAGCAGTACTTC. This encodes CASSLSRGEQYF.

This clone was detected once. V gene TRBV7-6 combines with J gene TRBJ1-1; D may be TRBD1 (6 bases). Trimming took off 5 bases at V and 7 bases at J, with 14 bases between the two ends. The germline V gene encodes CDR1 SGHVS and CDR2 FNYEAQ. The length of the CDR3 is 13 residues. In nucleotides, the CDR3 is TGTGCCAGCAGCCACCCGGACAGCTTTGAAGCTTTCTTT. Amino acid sequence: CASSHPDSFEAFF.

The V call is TRBV5-1, the J call TRBJ1-2; 8 nucleotides match TRBD1. This CDR3 comprises 14 residues. CDR1 is SGHRS and CDR2 is YFSETQ in the germline V gene. Losses at the gene ends were 3 bases for V and 3 bases for J; bases not matched to a gene: 4. The CDR3 region has the DNA TGCGCCAGCAGCTCCGGACAGGGCGACTATGGCTACACCTTC. Translating it yields CASSSGQGDYGYTF.

The chain links TRBV5-1 to TRBJ2-3; the match to TRBD1 covers 7 bases. Germline V gives CDR1 SGHRS, CDR2 YFSETQ. The CDR3 covers 14 residues. Trimming removed 4 bases from V and 1 base from J; junction bases left unmatched: 3. Here the CDR3 reads CASSLDRGTDTQYF. The CDR3 DNA follows: TGCGCCAGCAGCCTTGACAGGGGCACAGATACGCAGTATTTT.

This chain joins TRBV5-1 and TRBJ2-6; no definite D call. The V end was cut by 0 bases, the J end by 5 bases, with 3 bases between. This CDR3 contains 13 residues. Looked up from germline, CDR1 is SGHRS and CDR2 is YFSETQ. The CDR3 sequence is CASSLAWANVLTF. The CDR3 DNA reads as TGCGCCAGCAGCTTGGCTTGGGCCAACGTCCTGACTTTC.

V usage is TRBV6-5 and J usage is TRBJ1-2; D not resolved. V dropped 8 bases and J dropped 2 bases, with 12 bases sitting between them. Germline-derived CDR1 and CDR2 are MNHEY and SVGAGI. The CDR3 is 13 residues long. CDR3 nucleotide sequence: TGTGCCAGCGTTGGGCCGCAGAACTATGGCTACACCTTC. Its translation is CASVGPQNYGYTF.

The DNA for the CDR3 is TGTGCCAGCAGCCCAATATTGGGACAGCATAGCACAGATACGCAGTATTTT. Translated: CASSPILGQHSTDTQYF. J is TRBJ2-3 and V is TRBV11-3; 7 bases line up with TRBD1. J was trimmed by 0 bases and V by 5 bases; bases with no gene match: 11. CDR3 length: 17 amino acids. Germline lookup yields CDR1 SGHNT and CDR2 YENEEA.

The genes are TRBV23-1 and TRBJ2-7, with 8 bases matching TRBD1. TRBV23-1 is an open reading frame, and its role is uncertain. The J segment lost 0 bases and the V segment lost 7 bases, leaving 14 bases of the junction unmatched. The CDR3 covers 17 residues. CDR3 nucleotide sequence: TGCGCCAGCACCCCAAGGGGGTGGGACAGGACCTCCTACGAGCAGTACTTC. This encodes CASTPRGWDRTSYEQYF.

This chain connects TRBV28 to TRBJ2-7; TRBD1 aligns across 10 bases. Germline assignment: CDR1 MDHEN and CDR2 SYDVKM. The CDR3 has 15 residues. The J segment lost 5 bases and the V segment lost 6 bases, leaving 10 bases of the junction unmatched. The CDR3 is CASRPAGTGDHEQYF. CDR3 nucleotide sequence: TGTGCCAGCAGGCCCGCCGGGACAGGGGACCACGAGCAGTACTTC.

This chain links TRBV30 with TRBJ2-2; D remains ambiguous. This CDR3 has 14 residues. CDR1 and CDR2 (germline): GTSNPN, SVGIG (reference sequence). Trimming removed 3 bases from V and 6 bases from J, with 14 bases in between. The CDR3: CAWSISGPPGELFF. CDR3 nucleotides: TGTGCCTGGAGCATATCGGGTCCCCCCGGGGAGCTGTTTTTT.

The chain couples TRBV14 to TRBJ2-1; no firm D call. CDR3 size: 13 residues. V was trimmed by 0 bases and J by 4 bases, leaving 4 bases between them. Germline V gives CDR1 SGHDN, CDR2 FVKESK. The CDR3 loop is CASSQDRYNEQFF. The CDR3 nucleotides are TGTGCCAGCAGCCAAGACAGATACAATGAGCAGTTCTTC.

V gene TRBV7-2 combines with J gene TRBJ1-3; TRBD1 matches 7 bases. From germline, CDR1 is SGHTA and CDR2 FQGNSA. The CDR3 is 16 amino acids. Losses at the gene ends were 4 bases for V and 3 bases for J; bases not matched to a gene: 9. In nucleotides, the CDR3 is TGTGCCAGCAGCTACCCGGGACAGTCATTTGGAAACACCATATATTTT. This translates into CASSYPGQSFGNTIYF.

This clone was seen a single time. The V call is TRBV24-1, the J call TRBJ2-2, with TRBD1 matching over 7 bases. The CDR3 loop spans 15 amino acids. Germline loops: CDR1 KGHDR, CDR2 SFDVKD. The V segment lost 1 base and the J segment 7 bases; nucleotides outside the gene matches: 5. The DNA of the CDR3 is TGTGCCACCAGTGATTTTGACAGGGACAACGGGGAGCTGTTTTTT. Residues: CATSDFDRDNGELFF.

The chain couples TRBV11-3 to TRBJ1-6, with D possibly TRBD1 on 5 matching bases. Germline CDR1 reads SGHNT; CDR2 reads YENEEA. The CDR3 is 13 amino acids. V shed 4 bases and J shed 6 bases, with 7 bases lying between them. CDR3 residues: CASSSGGNSPLHF. CDR3 nucleotides: TGTGCCAGCAGCTCGGGGGGTAATTCACCCCTCCACTTT. Full variable domain (outside the CDR3, taken from reference TRBV11-3 and TRBJ1-6): EAGVVQSPRYKIIEKKQPVAFWCNPISGHNTLYWYLQNLGQGPELLIRYENEEAVDDSQLPKDRFSAERLKGVDSTLKIQPAELGDSAVYLCASSSGGNSPLHFGNGTRLTVT.

The chain couples TRBV29-1 to TRBJ2-1; TRBD2 agrees at 7 bases. CDR3 length equals 13 residues. CDR1 is SQVTM and CDR2 is ANQGSEA in the germline V gene. V was pared by 3 bases and J by 2 bases, with 1 base of the junction left unmatched. The CDR3 is CSVDAGAYNEQFF. The CDR3 nucleotides are TGCAGCGTTGACGCGGGAGCCTACAATGAGCAGTTCTTC.

This sequence joins TRBV5-6 and TRBJ2-5, with D tentatively TRBD2 (5 bases). CDR3 size: 14 residues. Germline CDR1 reads SGHDT; CDR2 reads YYEEEE. Trimming pared 4 bases from V and 2 bases from J, leaving 12 bases between. The CDR3 bases are TGTGCCAGCAGCCTCGATAGGACTCAAGAGACCCAGTACTTC. Residues: CASSLDRTQETQYF.

The V gene is TRBV4-1, the J gene TRBJ2-7; 8 bases align to TRBD2. J gave up 5 bases and V 0 bases, and 12 bases lay outside the gene matches. Germline CDR1 is MGHRA and CDR2 is YSYEKL. The CDR3 has 17 amino acids. CDR3 in DNA: TGCGCCAGCAGCCAAGACCCACCGGGACTAGTAAAAGACGAGCAGTACTTC. Amino acids: CASSQDPPGLVKDEQYF.

This clone has just one count. This chain links TRBV18 with TRBJ1-5, with 7 bases lining up with TRBD1. J was trimmed by 6 bases and V by 3 bases; bases with no gene match: 8. CDR1 KGHSH and CDR2 LQKENI come from the germline V gene. This CDR3 comprises 15 residues. Here the CDR3 reads CASSPQGGLGQPQHF. DNA for the CDR3: TGTGCCAGCTCACCTCAGGGGGGCCTGGGTCAGCCCCAGCATTTT.

The chain recombines TRBV6-5 with TRBJ2-7, with 8 bases aligning to TRBD1. V lost 9 bases and J lost 0; bases outside the gene matches: 10. Germline lookup yields CDR1 MNHEY and CDR2 SVGAGI. CDR3 length: 15 residues. CDR3 nucleotides: TGTGCCAGTTCGCAGGGGGCTCTGAACTCCTACGAGCAGTACTTC. Translation gives CASSQGALNSYEQYF.

The V and J genes are TRBV24-1 and TRBJ1-2, with D uncertain. The V and J ends lost 3 bases and 6 bases respectively, with 10 bases between them. Germline V gene sequence: CDR1 KGHDR, CDR2 SFDVKD. The CDR3 runs 13 residues. The CDR3 coding sequence is TGTGCCACCAGTGATCCCGGTCTTAATGGCTACACCTTC. It yields the protein CATSDPGLNGYTF.